The clone carrying this T cell receptor (beta chain) was found once. The antigen remains undetermined. The identical CDR3 is also encoded by other nucleotide sequences in the sample. RNA extraction and reverse transcription yielded cDNA as sequencing template. Method: immunoSEQ multiplex PCR; TCRdb's copy keeps in-frame clones and lacks some. The table has about 190,000 clones, less than 70% seen once. CDR1 is SQVTM, CDR2 ANQGSEA, per germline. The CDR3 has 12 residues. V was shortened by 1 base and J by 1 base, with 4 bases between the two germline ends. The data were obtained in a study of CD8+ T cells in alopecia areata. Documented treatment: oral pan-JAK inhibitor, 5-10 mg twice daily. Patients with alopecia areata provided lesional scalp punch biopsies as well as peripheral blood. Regarding the study as a whole: With tofacitinib ongoing, many expanded lesional clones persisted in both scalp and blood. Whether baseline CD8+ expansion is linked to response remains uncertain, given a single nonresponder.

The chain carries TRBV29-1 and TRBJ1-1; no definite D call. This TCR came from a human donor with alopecia areata. The sequencing here drew on CD4+ T cells sorted from blood, taken around week 49, from a patient treated with tofacitinib. Written as DNA, the CDR3 is TGCAGCGTTGAAGGTTCGAACACTGAAGCTTTCTTT. Translating gives CSVEGSNTEAFF.